A single sample is the source of the 14 T cell receptor beta chains below, sequenced in a study of shared clonotypes between healthy human individuals. Here immunoSEQ multiplex PCR was the method, and the copy in TCRdb shows in-frame clones only, minus some. The data show 300,000 to 400,000 clones, about nine tenths seen once. Sequencing used memory CD8+ T cells sorted from blood. Sample subset: CD45RO+ cells pooled with CCR7-negative TemRA cells. These receptors originate from a man younger than 35 in good health.

This rearrangement joins TRBV10-3 to TRBJ2-5; either TRBD1 or TRBD2 may supply D (5 bases each). The V end was cut by 8 bases, the J end by 2 bases, with 12 bases between. Germline V CDR1 and CDR2: ENHRY, SYGVKD. This CDR3 comprises 13 residues. CDR3 DNA sequence: TGTGCCATCGGCCGGGACGGTCAAGAGACCCAGTACTTC. Translated: CAIGRDGQETQYF.

CDR3 region: CATRLAGGNEQFF. DNA for the CDR3: TGTGCCACCAGACTAGCGGGAGGCAATGAGCAGTTCTTC. The chain has TRBV15 and TRBJ2-1; TRBD2 matches at 12 bases. Germline-derived CDR1 and CDR2 are LNHNV and YYDKDF (reference sequence). The CDR3 contains 13 residues. J was trimmed by 6 bases and V by 6 bases; bases with no gene match: 0.

In regard to this clone: This CDR3 is also generated by other DNA sequences in the sample. V is TRBV5-1 and J is TRBJ2-7; D tentatively fits TRBD1 or TRBD2 (5 bases each). In germline, CDR1 is SGHRS, CDR2 YFSETQ. This CDR3 spans 12 amino acids. V lost 0 bases, J lost 6 bases, and 7 bases lay in between. The CDR3 reads CASSLAGAEQYF. The CDR3 DNA reads as TGCGCCAGCAGCTTGGCCGGGGCCGAGCAGTACTTC.

The sample holds a few counts of this clone. The rearrangement links TRBV6-5 to TRBJ1-6; 7 bases line up with TRBD1. Germline CDR1 is MNHEY and CDR2 is SVGAGI. The trim removed 11 bases at V and 6 bases at J, leaving 13 bases unmatched. CDR3 length: 15 amino acids. Here the CDR3 DNA reads TGTGCCTATTTGCGGGACAGCTTTTTTAATTCACCCCTCCACTTT. It codes for CAYLRDSFFNSPLHF.

The rearrangement links TRBV6-1 to TRBJ2-7, with 9 bases identical to TRBD1. V lost 0 bases and J lost 1; bases outside the gene matches: 4. The germline gives CDR1 MNHNS, CDR2 SASEGT. CDR3 size: 16 residues. Here the CDR3 DNA reads TGTGCCAGCAGTGAAGCTCTCGGGACAGGGTCCTACGAGCAGTACTTC. Its translation: CASSEALGTGSYEQYF.

V and J are TRBV29-1 and TRBJ2-2; D call uncertain. Germline-derived CDR1 and CDR2 are SQVTM and ANQGSEA. The V end was cut by 5 bases, the J end by 4 bases, with 5 bases between. CDR3 length: 11 amino acids. Written as DNA, the CDR3 is TGCAGCGTTCTGGTCACCGGGGAGCTGTTTTTT. Translating it yields CSVLVTGELFF.

The rearrangement links TRBV4-1 to TRBJ1-1; 11 positions agree with TRBD1. Germline V gives CDR1 MGHRA, CDR2 YSYEKL. Losses at the gene ends were 3 bases for V and 5 bases for J; bases not matched to a gene: 5. CDR3 length equals 15 residues. The DNA of the CDR3 is TGCGCCAGCAGCCAGGACAGGGGGCTAACAACTGAAGCTTTCTTT. Translation: CASSQDRGLTTEAFF.

J is TRBJ1-3 and V is TRBV4-1; D is unresolved. V lost 3 bases and J 0 bases, leaving 9 bases between the germline ends. CDR3 length: 15 residues. The V gene's germline CDR1 is MGHRA and CDR2 YSYEKL. DNA for the CDR3: TGCGCCAGCAGCCAGGCATCCAGCTCTGGAAACACCATATATTTT. This translates into CASSQASSSGNTIYF.

J is TRBJ2-5 and V is TRBV7-2; D call uncertain. CDR1 and CDR2 from the germline V gene are SGHTA and FQGNSA. V was pared by 4 bases and J by 5 bases, with 8 bases between. The CDR3 consists of 12 residues. The CDR3 loop is CASSSTSETQYF. In DNA form, the CDR3 reads TGTGCCAGCAGCTCGACGAGCGAGACCCAGTACTTC. The whole variable domain, remainder taken from reference TRBV7-2 and TRBJ2-5, is GAGVSQSPSNKVTEKGKDVELRCDPISGHTALYWYRQSLGQGLEFLIYFQGNSAPDKSGLPSDRFSAERTGGSVSTLTIQRTQQEDSAVYLCASSSTSETQYFGPGTRLLVL.

The chain employs TRBV6-1 and TRBJ2-5, with D possibly matching TRBD1 (5 bases). This CDR3 region has 14 residues. Trimming left V 5 bases short and J 7 bases short, with 17 bases between. CDR1 is MNHNS and CDR2 is SASEGT in the germline V gene. CDR3 sequence reads: CASSWGPPKRTQYF. CDR3 in DNA: TGTGCCAGCAGTTGGGGCCCCCCCAAGAGGACCCAGTACTTC.

The chain couples TRBV13 to TRBJ2-7; D gene uncertain. V gave up 5 bases and J gave up 3 bases, with 8 bases separating them. CDR1 PRHDT and CDR2 FYEKMQ come from the germline V gene (reference sequence). The CDR3 is 12 amino acids. CDR3 bases: TGTGCCAGCAGCCCCGGTAGCTACGAGCAGTACTTC. Protein sequence: CASSPGSYEQYF.

The rearrangement links TRBV19 to TRBJ2-7; no clear D. The CDR3 totals 12 residues. The V end was cut by 5 bases, the J end by 3 bases, with 8 bases between. Germline assignment: CDR1 LNHDA and CDR2 SQIVND (reference sequence). The CDR3 DNA follows: TGTGCCAGTAGTCGATCTTACTACGAGCAGTACTTC. Translating gives CASSRSYYEQYF.

The rearrangement joins TRBV4-1 to TRBJ1-1; the D gene is possibly TRBD1 (5 bases). The CDR3 loop spans 15 amino acids. The germline CDR1 and CDR2 sequences are MGHRA and YSYEKL. The germline V and J ends were trimmed by 4 bases and 5 bases, with 17 bases remaining between them. In DNA, the CDR3 is TGCGCCAGCAGCCCCGAGAGGGGATTGGAGACTGAAGCTTTCTTT. This translates into CASSPERGLETEAFF.

This clone showed up just a few times. This CDR3 is also generated by other DNA sequences in the sample. The V gene is TRBV27, the J gene TRBJ1-5; a weak D match, TRBD1 (6 bases). The CDR3 length is 14 residues. Trimming took off 5 bases at V and 4 bases at J, with 12 bases between the two ends. Germline CDR1 reads MNHEY; CDR2 reads SMNVEV (reference sequence). CDR3 in amino acids: CASSIQGLNQPQHF. The DNA for the CDR3 is TGTGCCAGCAGTATACAGGGTTTGAATCAGCCCCAGCATTTT.